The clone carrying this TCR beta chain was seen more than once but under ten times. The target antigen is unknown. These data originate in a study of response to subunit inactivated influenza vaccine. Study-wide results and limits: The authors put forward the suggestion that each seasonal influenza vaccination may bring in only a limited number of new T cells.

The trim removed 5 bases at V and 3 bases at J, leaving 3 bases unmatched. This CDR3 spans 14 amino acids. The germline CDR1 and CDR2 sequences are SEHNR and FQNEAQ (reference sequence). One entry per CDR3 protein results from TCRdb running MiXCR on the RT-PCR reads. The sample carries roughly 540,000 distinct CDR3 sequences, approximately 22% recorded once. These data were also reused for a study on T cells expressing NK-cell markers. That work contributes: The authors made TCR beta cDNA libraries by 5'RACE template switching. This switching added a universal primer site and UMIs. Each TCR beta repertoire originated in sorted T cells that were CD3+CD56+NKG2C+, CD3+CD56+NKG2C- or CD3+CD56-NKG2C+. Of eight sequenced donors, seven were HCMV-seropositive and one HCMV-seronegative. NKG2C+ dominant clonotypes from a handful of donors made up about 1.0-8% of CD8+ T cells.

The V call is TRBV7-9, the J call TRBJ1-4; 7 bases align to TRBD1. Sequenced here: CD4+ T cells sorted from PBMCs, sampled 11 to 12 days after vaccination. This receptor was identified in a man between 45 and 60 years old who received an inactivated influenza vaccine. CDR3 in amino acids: CASSRGQPNEKLFF. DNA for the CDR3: TGTGCCAGCAGCCGGGGACAGCCTAATGAAAAACTGTTTTTT.